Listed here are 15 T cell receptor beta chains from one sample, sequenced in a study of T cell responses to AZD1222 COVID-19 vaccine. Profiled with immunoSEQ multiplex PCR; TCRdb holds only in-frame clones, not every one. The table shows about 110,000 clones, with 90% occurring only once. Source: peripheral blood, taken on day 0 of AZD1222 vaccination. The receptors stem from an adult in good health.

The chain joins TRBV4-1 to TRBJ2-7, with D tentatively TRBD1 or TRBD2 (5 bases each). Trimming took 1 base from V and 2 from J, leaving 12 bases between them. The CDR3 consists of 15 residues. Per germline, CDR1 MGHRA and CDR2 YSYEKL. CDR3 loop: CASSQGLQEAYEQYF. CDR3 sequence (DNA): TGCGCCAGCAGCCAAGGCCTACAGGAGGCCTACGAGCAGTACTTC.

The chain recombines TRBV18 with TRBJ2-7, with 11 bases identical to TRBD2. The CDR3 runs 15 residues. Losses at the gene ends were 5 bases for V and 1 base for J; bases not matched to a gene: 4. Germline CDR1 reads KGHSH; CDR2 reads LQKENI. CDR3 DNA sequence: TGTGCCAGCTCATCGGGACTAGCGGTTTCCTACGAGCAGTACTTC. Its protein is CASSSGLAVSYEQYF.

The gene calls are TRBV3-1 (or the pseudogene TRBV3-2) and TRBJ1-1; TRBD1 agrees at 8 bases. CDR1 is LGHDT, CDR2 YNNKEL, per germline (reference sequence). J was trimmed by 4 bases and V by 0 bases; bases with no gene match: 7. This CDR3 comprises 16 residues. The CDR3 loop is CASSQDPRGRVTEAFF. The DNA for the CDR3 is TGTGCCAGCAGCCAAGATCCCAGGGGGCGAGTCACTGAAGCTTTCTTT.

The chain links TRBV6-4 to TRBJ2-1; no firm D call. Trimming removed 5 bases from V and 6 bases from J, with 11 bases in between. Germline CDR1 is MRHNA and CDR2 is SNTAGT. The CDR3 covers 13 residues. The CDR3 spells CASSTGLRNEQFF. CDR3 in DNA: TGTGCCAGCAGTACCGGCCTGCGCAATGAGCAGTTCTTC.

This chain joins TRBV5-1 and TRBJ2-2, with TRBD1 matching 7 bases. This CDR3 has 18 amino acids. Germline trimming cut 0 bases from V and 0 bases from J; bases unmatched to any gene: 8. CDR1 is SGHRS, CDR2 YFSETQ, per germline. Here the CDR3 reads CASSLEGGAWTNTGELFF. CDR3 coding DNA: TGCGCCAGCAGCTTGGAAGGGGGCGCTTGGACGAACACCGGGGAGCTGTTTTTT.

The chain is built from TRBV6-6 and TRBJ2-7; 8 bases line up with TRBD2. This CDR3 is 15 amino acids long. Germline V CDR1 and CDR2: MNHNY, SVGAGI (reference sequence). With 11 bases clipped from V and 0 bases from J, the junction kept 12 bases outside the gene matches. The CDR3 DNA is TGTGCCGCCCACGGGGGGGCCCTCAACTCCTACGAGCAGTACTTC. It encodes CAAHGGALNSYEQYF.

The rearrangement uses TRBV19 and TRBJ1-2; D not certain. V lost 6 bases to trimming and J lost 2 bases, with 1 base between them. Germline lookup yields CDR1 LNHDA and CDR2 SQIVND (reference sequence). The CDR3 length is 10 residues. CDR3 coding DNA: TGTGCCAGTAGGAACTATGGCTACACCTTC. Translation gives CASRNYGYTF.

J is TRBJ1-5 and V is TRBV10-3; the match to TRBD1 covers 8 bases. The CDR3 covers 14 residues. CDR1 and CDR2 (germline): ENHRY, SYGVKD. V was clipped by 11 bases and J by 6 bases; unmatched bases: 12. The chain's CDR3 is CASSAGDRFQPQHF. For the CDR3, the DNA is TGTGCCTCCTCGGCTGGGGACAGGTTTCAGCCCCAGCATTTT.

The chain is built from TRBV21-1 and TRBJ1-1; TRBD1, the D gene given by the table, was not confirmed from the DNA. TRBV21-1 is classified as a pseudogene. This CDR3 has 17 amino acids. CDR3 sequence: CASSDGQGPHPWTEAFF. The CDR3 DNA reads TGTGCCAGCAGCGATGGACAGGGGCCCCATCCATGGACTGAAGCTTTCTTT.

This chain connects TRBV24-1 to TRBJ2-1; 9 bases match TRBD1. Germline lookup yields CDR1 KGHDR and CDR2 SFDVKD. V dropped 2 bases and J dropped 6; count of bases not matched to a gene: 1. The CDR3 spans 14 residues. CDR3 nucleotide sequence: TGTGCCACCAGTGATTGGACAGGGGTCAATGAGCAGTTCTTC. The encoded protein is CATSDWTGVNEQFF.

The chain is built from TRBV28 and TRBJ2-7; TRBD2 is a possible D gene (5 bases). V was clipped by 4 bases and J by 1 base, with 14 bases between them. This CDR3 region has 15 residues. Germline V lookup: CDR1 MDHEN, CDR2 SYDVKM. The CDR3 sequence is CASSWARVGSYEQYF. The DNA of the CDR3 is TGTGCCAGCAGTTGGGCGCGGGTTGGATCCTACGAGCAGTACTTC.

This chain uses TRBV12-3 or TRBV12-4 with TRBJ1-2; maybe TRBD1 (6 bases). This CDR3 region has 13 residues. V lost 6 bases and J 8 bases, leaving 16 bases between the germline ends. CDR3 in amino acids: CASRPVTGLGYTF. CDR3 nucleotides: TGTGCCAGCAGGCCGGTCACAGGGCTGGGCTACACCTTC.

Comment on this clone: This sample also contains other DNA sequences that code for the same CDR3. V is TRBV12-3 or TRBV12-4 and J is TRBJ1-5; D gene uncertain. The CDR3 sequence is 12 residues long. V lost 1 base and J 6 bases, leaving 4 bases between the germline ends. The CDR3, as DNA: TGTGCCAGCAGTTTAGGGGGTCAGCCCCAGCATTTT. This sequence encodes CASSLGGQPQHF.

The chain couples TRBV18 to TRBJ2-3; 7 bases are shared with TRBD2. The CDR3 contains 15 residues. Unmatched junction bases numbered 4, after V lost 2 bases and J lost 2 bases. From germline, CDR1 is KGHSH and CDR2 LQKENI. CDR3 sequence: CASSPSGGVTDTQYF. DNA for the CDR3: TGTGCCAGCTCACCATCGGGGGGAGTCACAGATACGCAGTATTTT.

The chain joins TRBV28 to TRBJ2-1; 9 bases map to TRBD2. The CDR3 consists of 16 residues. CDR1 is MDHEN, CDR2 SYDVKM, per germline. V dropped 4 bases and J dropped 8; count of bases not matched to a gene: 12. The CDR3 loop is CASSSIAGERRDEQFF. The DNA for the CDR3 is TGTGCCAGCAGTTCGATAGCGGGAGAAAGGAGAGATGAGCAGTTCTTC.